Below, 10 T cell receptor beta chains from the same sample are listed, as sequenced in a study of T-cell reconstitution after alpha-beta-depleted transplantation in children. Unique molecular identifiers were incorporated when the TCRbeta library was constructed. TCRdb analysed the PCR reads with MiXCR anew, one entry per CDR3 protein. This sample has some 200,000 distinct CDR3 sequences; roughly 6.8% occur once, and the top ten carry around 3%. The material sequenced was PBMCs from the stem cell graft donor, taken from the stem cell graft. These receptors were obtained from a human donor who donated a stem cell graft to a child with Wiskott-Aldrich syndrome.

This clonotype was seen more than once but under ten times. The chain is built from TRBV7-2 and TRBJ2-1; TRBD2 agrees at 9 bases. The CDR3 is made up of 14 amino acids. V was pared by 5 bases and J by 7 bases, with 6 bases of the junction left unmatched. Germline V gene lookup returns CDR1 SGHTA and CDR2 FQGNSA. DNA of the CDR3: TGTGCCAGCAGCCCCTCTCTAGCGGGGAATGAGCAGTTCTTC. It codes for CASSPSLAGNEQFF. Together with reference TRBV7-2 and TRBJ2-1, the CDR3 gives the full variable domain: GAGVSQSPSNKVTEKGKDVELRCDPISGHTALYWYRQSLGQGLEFLIYFQGNSAPDKSGLPSDRFSAERTGGSVSTLTIQRTQQEDSAVYLCASSPSLAGNEQFFGPGTRLTVL.

The V call is TRBV30, the J call TRBJ1-6; D is undetermined. Germline V gene sequence: CDR1 GTSNPN, CDR2 SVGIG (reference sequence). Trimming left V 2 bases short and J 6 bases short, with 14 bases between. The CDR3 runs 15 residues. The CDR3 DNA reads as TGTGCCTGGAGTCCCCGGGATTTGGGTAATTCACCCCTCCACTTT. This translates into CAWSPRDLGNSPLHF.

Remarks on this clonotype: The junction shows a germline mismatch at one end, possibly a read error. This chain joins TRBV20-1 and TRBJ2-7; 14 bases match TRBD2. The CDR3 has 15 amino acids. Per the germline V gene, CDR1 is DFQATT and CDR2 is SNEGSKA (reference sequence). The CDR3 DNA is TGCTGTGCTAGAGACGGGACTAGCGGGGGATACGAGCAGTACTTC. Amino acids: CCARDGTSGGYEQYF.

There are a few counts of this clonotype. The chain has TRBV5-6 and TRBJ2-7; 8 nucleotides line up with TRBD1. CDR1 and CDR2 from the germline V gene are SGHDT and YYEEEE. Trimming removed 4 bases from V and 6 bases from J; junction bases left unmatched: 9. The CDR3 is 14 amino acids. CDR3 in DNA: TGTGCCAGCAGCCCTGGGACAGGCGGCGGCGAGCAGTACTTC. Translation gives CASSPGTGGGEQYF.

This clonotype was counted ten times or more. V is TRBV6-1 and J is TRBJ2-2; perhaps TRBD2 as D (6 bases). V was cut by 8 bases and J by 2 bases, with 9 bases left in between. The germline V gene encodes CDR1 MNHNS and CDR2 SASEGT. This CDR3 is 13 amino acids long. Written as DNA, the CDR3 is TGTGCCAGCGGAGGGCCAAACACCGGGGAGCTGTTTTTT. It translates to CASGGPNTGELFF.

This clonotype was picked up many times. This chain connects TRBV20-1 to TRBJ2-3, with a weak D call TRBD2 (6 bases). The CDR3 is made up of 13 amino acids. CDR1 and CDR2 (germline): DFQATT, SNEGSKA (reference sequence). Trimming cost V 5 bases and J 2 bases, with 11 bases left between them. DNA for the CDR3: TGCAGTGCTCCGGACTATTTCACAGATACGCAGTATTTT. It is translated as CSAPDYFTDTQYF.

This clonotype was seen many times. The gene calls are TRBV12-3 or TRBV12-4 and TRBJ2-5, with no clear D. Deletions cut 1 base from V and 4 bases from J, with 10 bases between. The CDR3 is 14 amino acids. For the CDR3, the DNA is TGTGCCAGCAGTTTAGTCCAGTGGCGAGAGACCCAGTACTTC. It encodes CASSLVQWRETQYF.

This clonotype was seen ten or more times. This chain joins TRBV6-1 and TRBJ1-2, with D unclear. The germline V and J ends were trimmed by 1 base and 0 bases, with 9 bases remaining between them. The CDR3 runs 15 residues. CDR1 MNHNS and CDR2 SASEGT come from the germline V gene. The DNA for the CDR3 is TGTGCCAGCAGTGAAGACCCTGGGGCTAACTATGGCTACACCTTC. It specifies CASSEDPGANYGYTF.

This clonotype has a count of ten or more. The CDR3 DNA reads TGTGCCAGCAGACCTAGCGGGGTCTACGAGCAGTACTTC. It translates to CASRPSGVYEQYF. V gene TRBV7-2 combines with J gene TRBJ2-7, with 9 bases aligning to TRBD2. This CDR3 spans 13 amino acids. V lost 6 bases and J lost 3; bases outside the gene matches: 3. The germline gives CDR1 SGHTA, CDR2 FQGNSA. The full variable domain, with the rest looked up from reference TRBV7-2 and TRBJ2-7, is GAGVSQSPSNKVTEKGKDVELRCDPISGHTALYWYRQSLGQGLEFLIYFQGNSAPDKSGLPSDRFSAERTGGSVSTLTIQRTQQEDSAVYLCASRPSGVYEQYFGPGTRLTVT.

The J gene is TRBJ1-1, the V gene TRBV5-1, with unresolved D. The CDR3 runs to 14 residues. Trimming stripped 2 bases from V and 7 bases from J, with 15 bases between. Germline CDR1 is SGHRS and CDR2 is YFSETQ. The CDR3, as DNA: TGCGCCAGCAGCTTTGGAGAGGTAGGCAATGAAGCTTTCTTT. Encoded protein: CASSFGEVGNEAFF.